Below, 12 T cell receptor beta chains from the same sample are listed, as sequenced in a study of cytomegalovirus exposure and HLA in healthy donors. The primer mix had 60 Vbeta and 13 Jbeta primers. The repertoire was sequenced with immunoSEQ multiplex PCR; TCRdb's copy has only in-frame clones and lacks some. The sample lists under 200,000 clones, roughly four fifths seen once, with 2% to 2.5% in the top ten. The sample taken for sequencing was PBMCs. These receptor sequences come from a woman in her thirties in good health and CMV-seropositive.

The V call is TRBV29-1, the J call TRBJ1-2; D perhaps matches TRBD1 (5 bases). Germline loops: CDR1 SQVTM, CDR2 ANQGSEA. This CDR3 region has 13 residues. Trimming removed 3 bases at V and 4 bases at J, with 12 bases between. This CDR3 is CSVEPGYGYGYTF. The CDR3 DNA is TGCAGCGTTGAGCCAGGGTATGGCTATGGCTACACCTTC.

This clone was observed a single time. The chain has TRBV7-9 and TRBJ2-5; D is perhaps TRBD1 (6 bases). CDR3 size: 16 residues. The germline CDR1 and CDR2 sequences are SEHNR and FQNEAQ (reference sequence). V lost 5 bases and J 2 bases, leaving 18 bases between the germline ends. In nucleotides, the CDR3 is TGTGCCAGCAGCCTTCCTTCAGGGACATTTCAAGAGACCCAGTACTTC. Encoded protein: CASSLPSGTFQETQYF. Combining the CDR3 with reference TRBV7-9 and TRBJ2-5 gives the whole variable domain DTGVSQNPRHKITKRGQNVTFRCDPISEHNRLYWYRQTLGQGPEFLTYFQNEAQLEKSRLLSDRFSAERPKGSFSTLEIQRTEQGDSAMYLCASSLPSGTFQETQYFGPGTRLLVL.

The rearrangement uses TRBV4-1 and TRBJ1-5, with 9 bases matching TRBD1. The CDR3 is 15 amino acids. Germline-derived CDR1 and CDR2 are MGHRA and YSYEKL. Trimming cost V 4 bases and J 5 bases; bases outside gene matches: 6. The CDR3: CASSRGQGLYQPQHF. In nucleotides, the CDR3 is TGCGCCAGCAGCCGGGGACAGGGCTTGTATCAGCCCCAGCATTTT.

The chain has TRBV14 and TRBJ2-2; the match to TRBD1 covers 8 bases. This CDR3 is 15 amino acids long. Germline V lookup: CDR1 SGHDN, CDR2 FVKESK. J was trimmed by 3 bases and V by 4 bases; bases with no gene match: 4. The CDR3 region is CASSRDRTYTGELFF. As DNA, the CDR3 is TGTGCCAGCAGCCGGGACAGGACGTACACCGGGGAGCTGTTTTTT. The entire variable domain, with the rest obtained from reference TRBV14 and TRBJ2-2, is as follows: EAGVTQFPSHSVIEKGQTVTLRCDPISGHDNLYWYRRVMGKEIKFLLHFVKESKQDESGMPNNRFLAERTGGTYSTLKVQPAELEDSGVYFCASSRDRTYTGELFFGEGSRLTVL.

The table lists this clone with a few counts. The chain combines TRBV6-6 with TRBJ1-3, with 7 bases aligning to TRBD1. V trimming: 5 bases; J trimming: 4 bases; junction bases outside the gene matches: 2. Per the germline V gene, CDR1 is MNHNY and CDR2 is SVGAGI (reference sequence). The CDR3 covers 13 residues. CDR3 in amino acids: CASSPGQGNTIYF. CDR3 DNA: TGTGCCAGCAGTCCGGGACAGGGAAACACCATATATTTT.

The chain uses TRBV7-2 and TRBJ2-3; D remains ambiguous. CDR3 length: 11 amino acids. CDR1 is SGHTA, CDR2 FQGNSA, per germline. The germline V and J ends were trimmed by 5 bases and 5 bases, with 5 bases remaining between them. CDR3 in amino acids: CASSLLDTQYF. CDR3 nucleotide sequence: TGTGCCAGCAGCCTCCTAGATACGCAGTATTTT.

As concerns this clone: A read error may produce the germline difference seen at one junction end. The chain uses TRBV7-9 and TRBJ1-4; D ambiguous. This CDR3 region has 13 residues. Germline values: CDR1 SEHNR, CDR2 FQNEAQ (reference sequence). CDR3 coding DNA: TGTGCCAGCATCGGAGGCTATGAAAAACTGTTGCTTTTT. Protein sequence: CASIGGYEKLLLF.

The chain links TRBV2 to TRBJ1-3; TRBD1 is a possible D gene (5 bases). The V end lost 8 bases, the J end lost 0 bases, and 11 bases lay between the germline ends. This CDR3 comprises 14 residues. The germline gives CDR1 SNHLY, CDR2 FYNNEI. As DNA, the CDR3 is TGTGCCAGCGCAGGGTCCAACTCTGGAAACACCATATATTTT. It encodes CASAGSNSGNTIYF. The whole variable domain, filled in from reference TRBV2 and TRBJ1-3, reads EPEVTQTPSHQVTQMGQEVILRCVPISNHLYFYWYRQILGQKVEFLVSFYNNEISEKSEIFDDQFSVERPDGSNFTLKIRSTKLEDSAMYFCASAGSNSGNTIYFGEGSWLTVV.

This clone occurred a few times. The rearrangement joins TRBV10-1 to TRBJ2-7, with TRBD1 matching 7 bases. In germline, CDR1 is WNHNN, CDR2 SYGVQD (reference sequence). This CDR3 contains 13 residues. J was trimmed by 2 bases and V by 5 bases; bases with no gene match: 3. The CDR3 sequence is CASSPTGTYEQYF. In DNA form, the CDR3 reads TGCGCCAGCAGTCCGACAGGGACCTACGAGCAGTACTTC.

The CDR3 bases are TGCGCCAGCCTAGGCGGGACTCTCACAGATACGCAGTATTTT. Translating it yields CASLGGTLTDTQYF. This chain uses TRBV10-2 with TRBJ2-3; TRBD2 is a possible D gene (6 bases). Trimming stripped 8 bases from V and 2 bases from J, with 14 bases between. CDR3 length: 14 residues. Per germline, CDR1 WSHSY and CDR2 SAAADI.

In its sample, this clone was seen a few times. This chain uses TRBV6-6 with TRBJ1-2, with D uncertain. The CDR3 contains 16 residues. In germline, CDR1 is MNHNY, CDR2 SVGAGI (reference sequence). Between the trimmed V and J ends, which lost 4 bases and 6 bases, there was a span of 21 bases. The CDR3 region has the DNA TGTGCCAGCAGTTTTCTTATAGGACTTGGGGTAGATGGCTACACCTTC. Protein: CASSFLIGLGVDGYTF.

The J gene is TRBJ1-5, the V gene TRBV6-7; D possibly corresponds to TRBD1 (6 bases). TRBV6-7 has ORF status, its function being uncertain. V lost 0 bases and J lost 6, with 12 bases in between. The CDR3 totals 15 residues. CDR3 region: CASSYSTRGSQPQHF. CDR3 sequence (DNA): TGTGCCAGCAGTTACTCGACCAGGGGCAGTCAGCCCCAGCATTTT.